The next 4 T cell receptor beta chains were all read from a single sample in a study of shared clonotypes between healthy human individuals. Assay used: immunoSEQ multiplex PCR; TCRdb lists only in-frame clones, some missing. This sample has about 1,500,000 clones, with roughly 96% found just once. Sequencing used naive CD4+ T cells sorted from blood. Subset in this sample: CD45RA+ positively selected. All receptors come from a man aged 30 to 39 in good health.

V is TRBV5-1 and J is TRBJ2-1; maybe TRBD2 (5 bases). The CDR3 consists of 16 residues. Trimming left V 7 bases short and J 2 bases short, with 19 bases between. Germline-derived CDR1 and CDR2 are SGHRS and YFSETQ. The CDR3 reads CASLVIGEGTYNEQFF. The CDR3, as DNA: TGCGCCAGCTTGGTGATCGGGGAAGGTACCTACAATGAGCAGTTCTTC. The whole variable domain, remainder taken from reference TRBV5-1 and TRBJ2-1, is KAGVTQTPRYLIKTRGQQVTLSCSPISGHRSVSWYQQTPGQGLQFLFEYFSETQRNKGNFPGRFSGRQFSNSRSEMNVSTLELGDSALYLCASLVIGEGTYNEQFFGPGTRLTVL.

This clone appeared once. The chain recombines TRBV6-6 with TRBJ1-3, with TRBD1 matching over 9 bases. V lost 2 bases and J lost 4; bases outside the gene matches: 3. The germline V gene has CDR1 MNHNY and CDR2 SVGAGI (reference sequence). This CDR3 contains 15 residues. CDR3 in amino acids: CASSYGQGSGNTIYF. CDR3 nucleotide sequence: TGTGCCAGCAGTTACGGACAGGGGTCCGGAAACACCATATATTTT.

J is TRBJ2-1 and V is TRBV4-2; 7 nucleotides align to TRBD2. Germline-derived CDR1 and CDR2 are LGHNA and YNFKEQ. CDR3 length: 16 residues. Trimming at V came to 2 bases and at J to 6 bases, leaving 10 bases not matched to a gene. The CDR3 sequence: CASSQMGGGRINEQFF. CDR3 sequence (DNA): TGTGCCAGCAGCCAAATGGGGGGAGGGCGTATCAATGAGCAGTTCTTC.

The chain couples TRBV9 to TRBJ1-1; D is uncertain. V was cut by 3 bases and J by 3 bases, with 15 bases left in between. This CDR3 is built from 15 residues. The germline V gene has CDR1 SGDLS and CDR2 YYNGEE. CDR3 sequence: CASSGLPASDTEAFF. The CDR3 bases are TGTGCCAGCAGCGGATTGCCGGCCTCGGACACTGAAGCTTTCTTT.